These 10 T cell receptor beta chains came from one sample sequenced in a study of blood T cell repertoires in COVID-19. TCRdb keeps only in-frame clones here, not all; method: immunoSEQ multiplex PCR. Of about 270,000 clones listed, approximately 86% are singletons. The sample comprised peripheral blood. Receptor source: a man in his forties or fifties who had recovered from COVID-19.

This clone was detected only once. J is TRBJ1-2 and V is TRBV6-6, with D possibly TRBD1 on 5 matching bases. Germline V gives CDR1 MNHNY, CDR2 SVGAGI (reference sequence). The V end lost 8 bases, the J end lost 1 base, and 8 bases lay between the germline ends. CDR3 length: 12 residues. The CDR3 DNA is TGTGCCAGCCGAGACAGTAACTATGGCTACACCTTC. It specifies CASRDSNYGYTF.

V is TRBV9 and J is TRBJ2-3; 10 bases are a match to TRBD1. Germline CDR1 SGDLS, CDR2 YYNGEE. The CDR3 runs to 16 residues. With V trimmed by 0 bases and J by 4 bases, 5 bases remained unmatched. The CDR3 spells CASSVVGTGVSDTQYF. CDR3 coding DNA: TGTGCCAGCAGCGTAGTCGGGACAGGGGTCTCAGATACGCAGTATTTT.

The chain couples TRBV6-4 to TRBJ1-1; 9 nucleotides agree with TRBD1. V trimming: 6 bases; J trimming: 4 bases; junction bases outside the gene matches: 12. This CDR3 has 16 residues. From germline, CDR1 is MRHNA and CDR2 SNTAGT. The CDR3 here is CASSGQGIRQSTEAFF. In nucleotides, the CDR3 is TGTGCCAGCAGCGGACAGGGGATTAGGCAGAGCACTGAAGCTTTCTTT.

The rearrangement links TRBV7-2 to TRBJ1-5; D gene unclear. The V gene's germline CDR1 is SGHTA and CDR2 FQGNSA. CDR3 length: 15 amino acids. Trimming cost V 5 bases and J 4 bases, with 15 bases left between them. The CDR3 spells CASSPPGRGNQPQHF. The CDR3 coding sequence is TGTGCCAGCAGCCCGCCCGGACGGGGTAATCAGCCCCAGCATTTT.

This clone was recorded only once. This rearrangement joins TRBV9 to TRBJ2-4; TRBD1 matches 12 bases. J was trimmed by 6 bases and V by 3 bases; bases with no gene match: 7. Germline assignment: CDR1 SGDLS and CDR2 YYNGEE. There are 16 residues in the CDR3. Written as DNA, the CDR3 is TGTGCCAGCAGCGGAGCCGGGACAGGGGGCATAAACATTCAGTACTTC. Its protein product is CASSGAGTGGINIQYF. The entire variable domain, with the rest obtained from reference TRBV9 and TRBJ2-4, is as follows: DSGVTQTPKHLITATGQRVTLRCSPRSGDLSVYWYQQSLDQGLQFLIQYYNGEERAKGNILERFSAQQFPDLHSELNLSSLELGDSALYFCASSGAGTGGINIQYFGAGTRLSVL.

This chain links TRBV24-1 with TRBJ2-1, with a possible D match to TRBD1 (6 bases). The CDR3 is made up of 20 amino acids. Germline CDR1 is KGHDR and CDR2 is SFDVKD. Trimming left V 7 bases short and J 0 bases short, with 27 bases between. As DNA, the CDR3 is TGTGCCACCAGGAAGGGGATTGGTGCGGAGTGGGGGCTCTCCTACAATGAGCAGTTCTTC. Amino acids: CATRKGIGAEWGLSYNEQFF.

The genes are TRBV5-6 and TRBJ2-3, with D possibly being TRBD1 (6 bases). The germline gives CDR1 SGHDT, CDR2 YYEEEE. V lost 0 bases and J 4 bases, leaving 12 bases between the germline ends. This CDR3 contains 15 residues. In nucleotides, the CDR3 is TGTGCCAGCAGCTTGGTGGGCAGGGGAGCAGATACGCAGTATTTT. The encoded protein is CASSLVGRGADTQYF.

This clone is a singleton in its sample. This sequence joins TRBV10-1 and TRBJ2-1, with 9 bases aligning to TRBD1. The ends lost 7 bases at V and 5 bases at J; junction bases unmatched: 6. The CDR3 runs to 14 residues. Germline loops: CDR1 WNHNN, CDR2 SYGVQD (reference sequence). The CDR3 nucleotides read TGCGCCAGCATGGGGACAGGGCTTAACAATGAGCAGTTCTTC. Translated: CASMGTGLNNEQFF.

The chain links TRBV27 to TRBJ2-1; D ambiguous. Looked up from germline, CDR1 is MNHEY and CDR2 is SMNVEV (reference sequence). This CDR3 is built from 14 residues. V was cut by 5 bases and J by 0 bases, with 8 bases left in between. The CDR3 sequence: CASSTFSSYNEQFF. The CDR3 bases are TGTGCCAGCAGTACTTTTAGCTCCTACAATGAGCAGTTCTTC.

The chain combines TRBV27 with TRBJ2-1; 10 bases map to TRBD1. Trimming cost V 6 bases and J 2 bases; bases outside gene matches: 4. CDR1 is MNHEY and CDR2 is SMNVEV in the germline V gene (reference sequence). This CDR3 comprises 15 residues. The CDR3 DNA follows: TGTGCCAGCAGGAGCGGGACAGGGGCCTACAATGAGCAGTTCTTC. This codes for CASRSGTGAYNEQFF.